This TCR beta chain comes out of a study of shared clonotypes between healthy human individuals. About the research overall: Samples came from a couple of female and a few male donors aged 18 to 49. Study-level findings and limits: Naive CD4 clonotypes overlapped across a handful of donors at approximately 5.5%. Generation probabilities of non-shared clonotypes were lower (relative to those shared by all four donors).

Trimming removed 0 bases from V and 6 bases from J, with 6 bases in between. Germline assignment: CDR1 LNHNV and CDR2 YYDKDF (reference sequence). There are 13 residues in the CDR3. For each subset, genomic DNA was distributed in equal portions over several immunoSEQ plates. Method: immunoSEQ multiplex PCR; TCRdb's copy keeps in-frame clones and lacks some. The sample includes 950,000 to 1,300,000 clones, around 74% seen only once; the top ten take around 1.5%. As to this clone: Its antigen is unknown.

The chain links TRBV15 to TRBJ2-1; D might be TRBD2 (6 bases). Sequencing was performed on memory CD4+ T cells sorted from blood. As to subset: CD45RA-negative fraction. The sequence came from a man aged 18 to 35 in good health. The CDR3, as DNA: TGTGCCACCAGCAGAGAACTAGCCAATGAGCAGTTCTTC. Its translation is CATSRELANEQFF.